The rows below give T cell receptor beta chains drawn from one sample of a study of Graves' ophthalmopathy and Graves' hyperthyroidism. TCRdb passed the multiplex PCR reads through MiXCR, listing each CDR3 protein once. The data show 200,000 to 250,000 distinct CDR3 sequences, with approximately 21% seen just once and approximately 39% held by the top ten. Sequencing input: peripheral blood. The receptors originated from a woman between 45 and 65 years old with Graves' ophthalmopathy. CDR3s include the opening cysteine and the closing phenylalanine or tryptophan. The D gene is left open where the match is weak. The size of a clone is reported for some rows only, either as once, few or many, or as a class for expanded clones.

CDR3 length,V gene,D gene,clone size,J gene,CDR3 DNA,CDR3 protein
12,TRBV20-1,NA,many,TRBJ1-5,TGCAGTGCGCAGGGTGGTAATCAGCCCCAGCATTTT,CSAQGGNQPQHF
17,TRBV11-1,NA,NA,TRBJ2-7,TGTGCCAGCAGCTTCCCCCGCGGGCAGGGCGACCCCTACGAGCAGTACTTC,CASSFPRGQGDPYEQYF
13,TRBV6-2/TRBV6-3,NA,many,TRBJ1-5,TGTGCCACCACCGGGGGGAGCAATCAGCCCCAGCATTTT,CATTGGSNQPQHF
17,TRBV6-4,TRBD2,many,TRBJ2-3,TGTGCCAGCAGTGGACTAGCGGGAGGGCCGGGCACAGATACGCAGTATTTT,CASSGLAGGPGTDTQYF
14,TRBV28,NA,many,TRBJ1-6,TGTGCCAGCAGTAACCAGGGAGAGAATTCACCCCTCCACTTT,CASSNQGENSPLHF
13,TRBV6-2/TRBV6-3,NA,many,TRBJ2-5,TGTGCCAGCAGTGATACCCACAGCGGAAGCCCGAACTTC,CASSDTHSGSPNF
14,TRBV13,NA,many,TRBJ1-5,TGTGCCAGCAGCTTAGGAGTTAGGGATCAGCCCCAGCATTTT,CASSLGVRDQPQHF
11,TRBV20-1,NA,many,TRBJ1-2,TGCAGTGGTCAGGGTGTCTATGGCTACACCTTC,CSGQGVYGYTF
13,TRBV6-1,TRBD1,many,TRBJ2-7,TGTGCCAGCAGTATGCGACAGGGTTACGAGCAGTACTTC,CASSMRQGYEQYF
15,TRBV19,NA,many,TRBJ1-1,TGTGCCAGTACCCGATTCGACAGGCAGAACACTGAAGCTTTCTTT,CASTRFDRQNTEAFF
16,TRBV6-5,TRBD1,many,TRBJ2-5,TGTGCCAGCAGTTACCCCCGGACAGGGGGGGTAGAGACCCAGTACTTC,CASSYPRTGGVETQYF
14,TRBV27,NA,many,TRBJ1-1,TGTGCCAGCAGTTTCGGTGAGCGAACAACTGAAGCTTTCTTT,CASSFGERTTEAFF
15,TRBV5-1,TRBD1,NA,TRBJ2-2,TGCGCCAGCAGCAATGGACAGGGAATCCCCCGGGAGCTGTTTTTT,CASSNGQGIPRELFF
15,TRBV12-3/TRBV12-4,NA,many,TRBJ2-5,TGTGCCAGCAGCCCCGAGGGGGGCAAGGGAGAGACCCAGTACTTC,CASSPEGGKGETQYF